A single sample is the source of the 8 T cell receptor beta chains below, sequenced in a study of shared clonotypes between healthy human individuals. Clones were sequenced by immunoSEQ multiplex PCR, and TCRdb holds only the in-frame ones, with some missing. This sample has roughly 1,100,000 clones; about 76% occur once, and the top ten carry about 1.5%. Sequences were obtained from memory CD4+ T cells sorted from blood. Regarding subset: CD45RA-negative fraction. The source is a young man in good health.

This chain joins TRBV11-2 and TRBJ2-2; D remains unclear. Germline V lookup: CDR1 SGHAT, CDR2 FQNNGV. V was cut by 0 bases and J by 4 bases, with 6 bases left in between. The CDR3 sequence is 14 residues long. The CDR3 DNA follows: TGTGCCAGCAGCTTAGATCGTCTCACCGGGGAGCTGTTTTTT. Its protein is CASSLDRLTGELFF.

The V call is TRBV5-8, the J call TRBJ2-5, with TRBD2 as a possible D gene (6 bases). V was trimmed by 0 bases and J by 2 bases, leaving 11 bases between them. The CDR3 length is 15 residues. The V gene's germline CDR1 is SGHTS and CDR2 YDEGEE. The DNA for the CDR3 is TGTGCCAGCAGCTTGGAACGGGGGTTACAAGAGACCCAGTACTTC. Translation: CASSLERGLQETQYF.

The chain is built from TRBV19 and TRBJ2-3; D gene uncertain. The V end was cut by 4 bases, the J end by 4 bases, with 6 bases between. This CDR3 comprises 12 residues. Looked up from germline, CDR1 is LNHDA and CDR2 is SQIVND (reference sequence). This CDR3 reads CASSKTADTQYF. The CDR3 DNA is TGTGCCAGTAGTAAGACGGCAGATACGCAGTATTTT.

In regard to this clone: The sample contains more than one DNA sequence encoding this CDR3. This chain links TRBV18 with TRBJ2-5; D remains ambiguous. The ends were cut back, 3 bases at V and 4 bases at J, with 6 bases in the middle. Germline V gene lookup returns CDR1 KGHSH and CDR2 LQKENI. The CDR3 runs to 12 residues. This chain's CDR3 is CASSPGVETQYF. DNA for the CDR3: TGTGCCAGCTCACCTGGCGTAGAGACCCAGTACTTC.

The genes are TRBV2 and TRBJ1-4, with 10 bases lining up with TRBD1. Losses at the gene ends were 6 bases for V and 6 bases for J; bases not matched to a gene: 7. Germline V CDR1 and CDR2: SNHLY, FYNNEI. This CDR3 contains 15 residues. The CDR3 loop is CASRERQGAHEKLFF. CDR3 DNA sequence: TGTGCCAGCAGGGAGAGACAGGGGGCGCATGAAAAACTGTTTTTT.

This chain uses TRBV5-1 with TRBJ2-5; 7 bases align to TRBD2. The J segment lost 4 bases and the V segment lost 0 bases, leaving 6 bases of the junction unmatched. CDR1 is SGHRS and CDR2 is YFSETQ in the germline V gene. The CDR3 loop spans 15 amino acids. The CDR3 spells CASSLDSGGRETQYF. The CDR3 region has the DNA TGCGCCAGCAGCTTGGATTCCGGGGGGAGAGAGACCCAGTACTTC.

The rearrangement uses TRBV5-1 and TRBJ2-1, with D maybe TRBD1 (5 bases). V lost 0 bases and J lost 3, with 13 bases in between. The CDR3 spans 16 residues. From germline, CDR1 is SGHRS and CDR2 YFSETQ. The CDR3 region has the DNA TGCGCCAGCAGCTTGGCCCGTGACAGCTTCTACAATGAGCAGTTCTTC. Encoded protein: CASSLARDSFYNEQFF.

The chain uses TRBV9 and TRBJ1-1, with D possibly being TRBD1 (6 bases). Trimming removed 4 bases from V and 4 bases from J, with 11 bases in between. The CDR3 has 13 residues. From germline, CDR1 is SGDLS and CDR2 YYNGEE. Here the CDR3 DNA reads TGTGCCAGCAGCCCGACAGGCAGCACTGAAGCTTTCTTT. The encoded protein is CASSPTGSTEAFF. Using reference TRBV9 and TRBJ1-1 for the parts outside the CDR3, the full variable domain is DSGVTQTPKHLITATGQRVTLRCSPRSGDLSVYWYQQSLDQGLQFLIQYYNGEERAKGNILERFSAQQFPDLHSELNLSSLELGDSALYFCASSPTGSTEAFFGQGTRLTVV.